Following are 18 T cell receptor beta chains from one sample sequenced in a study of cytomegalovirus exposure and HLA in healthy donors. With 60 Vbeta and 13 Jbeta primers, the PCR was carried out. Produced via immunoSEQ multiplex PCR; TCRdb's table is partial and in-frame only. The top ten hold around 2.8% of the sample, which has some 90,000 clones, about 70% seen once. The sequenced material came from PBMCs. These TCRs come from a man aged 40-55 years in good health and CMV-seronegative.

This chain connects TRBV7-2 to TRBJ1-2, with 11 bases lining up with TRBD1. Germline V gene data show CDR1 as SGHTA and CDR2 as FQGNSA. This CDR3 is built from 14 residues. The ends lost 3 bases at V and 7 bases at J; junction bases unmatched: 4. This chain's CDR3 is CASSFRDRGVGYTF. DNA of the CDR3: TGTGCCAGCAGCTTCCGGGACAGGGGGGTTGGCTACACCTTC.

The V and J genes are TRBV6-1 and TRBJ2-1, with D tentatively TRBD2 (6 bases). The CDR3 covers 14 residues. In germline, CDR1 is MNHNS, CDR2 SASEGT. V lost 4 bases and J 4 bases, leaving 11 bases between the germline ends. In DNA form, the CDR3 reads TGTGCCAGCAGTGCCCCGGGACTTTACAATGAGCAGTTCTTC. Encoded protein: CASSAPGLYNEQFF.

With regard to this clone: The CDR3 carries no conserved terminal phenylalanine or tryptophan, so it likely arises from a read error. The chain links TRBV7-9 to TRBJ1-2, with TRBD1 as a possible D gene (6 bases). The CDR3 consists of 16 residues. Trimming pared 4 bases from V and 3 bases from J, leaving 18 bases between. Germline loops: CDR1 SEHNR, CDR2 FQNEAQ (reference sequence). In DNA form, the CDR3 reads TGTGCCAGCAGCTACATGGGGGGGGCGGACGACTATGGCTACACCTCC. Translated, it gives CASSYMGGADDYGYTS.

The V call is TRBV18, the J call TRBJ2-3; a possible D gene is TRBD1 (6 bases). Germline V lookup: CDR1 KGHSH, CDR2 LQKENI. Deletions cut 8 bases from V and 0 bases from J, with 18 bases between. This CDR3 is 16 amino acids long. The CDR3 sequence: CASTSRGSYSTDTQYF. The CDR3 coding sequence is TGTGCCAGCACGTCTAGGGGGTCCTATAGCACAGATACGCAGTATTTT. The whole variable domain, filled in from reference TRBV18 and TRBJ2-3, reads NAGVMQNPRHLVRRRGQEARLRCSPMKGHSHVYWYRQLPEEGLKFMVYLQKENIIDESGMPKERFSAEFPKEGPSILRIQQVVRGDSAAYFCASTSRGSYSTDTQYFGPGTRLTVL.

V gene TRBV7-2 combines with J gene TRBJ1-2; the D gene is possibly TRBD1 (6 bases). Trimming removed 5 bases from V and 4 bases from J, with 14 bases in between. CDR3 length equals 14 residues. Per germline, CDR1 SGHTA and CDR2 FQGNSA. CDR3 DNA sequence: TGTGCCAGCAGCGTCCCTAGCAGGGGCTATGGCTACACCTTC. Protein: CASSVPSRGYGYTF.

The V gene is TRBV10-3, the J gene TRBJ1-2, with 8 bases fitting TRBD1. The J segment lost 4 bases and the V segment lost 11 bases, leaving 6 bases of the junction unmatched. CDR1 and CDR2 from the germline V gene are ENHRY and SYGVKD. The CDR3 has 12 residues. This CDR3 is CASLQGVYGYTF. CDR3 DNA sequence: TGTGCCTCATTACAGGGGGTCTATGGCTACACCTTC.

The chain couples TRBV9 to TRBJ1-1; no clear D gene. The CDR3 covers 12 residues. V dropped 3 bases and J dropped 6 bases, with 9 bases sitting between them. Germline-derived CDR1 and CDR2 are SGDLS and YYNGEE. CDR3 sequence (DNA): TGTGCCAGCAGCGCGAGAGAGGCTGAAGCTTTCTTT. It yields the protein CASSAREAEAFF.

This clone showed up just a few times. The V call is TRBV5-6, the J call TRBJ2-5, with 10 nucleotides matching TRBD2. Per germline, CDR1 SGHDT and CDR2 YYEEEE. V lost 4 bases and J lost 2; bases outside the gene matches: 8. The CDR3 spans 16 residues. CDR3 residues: CASSLASGGAQETQYF. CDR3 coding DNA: TGTGCCAGCAGCCTAGCTAGCGGGGGCGCGCAAGAGACCCAGTACTTC.

As DNA, the CDR3 is TGTGCCAGCAGTCCCTCGGGAAGTGTCTGGAAGCAGTACTTC. Protein product: CASSPSGSVWKQYF. The J gene is TRBJ2-7, the V gene TRBV6-1; weak D call: TRBD2 (5 bases). V gave up 5 bases and J gave up 8 bases, with 19 bases separating them. There are 14 residues in the CDR3. Germline-derived CDR1 and CDR2 are MNHNS and SASEGT.

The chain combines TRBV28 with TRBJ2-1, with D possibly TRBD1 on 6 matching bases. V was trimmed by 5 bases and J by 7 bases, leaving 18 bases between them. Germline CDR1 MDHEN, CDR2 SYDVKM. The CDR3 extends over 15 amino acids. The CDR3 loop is CASSLSSTGRNEQFF. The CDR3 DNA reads TGTGCCAGCAGTCTTAGTTCGACAGGTAGAAATGAGCAGTTCTTC.

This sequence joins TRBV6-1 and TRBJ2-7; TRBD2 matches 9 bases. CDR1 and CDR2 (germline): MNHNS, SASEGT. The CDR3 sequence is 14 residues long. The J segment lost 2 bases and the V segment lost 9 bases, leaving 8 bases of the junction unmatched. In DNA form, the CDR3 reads TGTGCCAGTCTCCTAGCGGGGATCCCCTACGAGCAGTACTTC. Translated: CASLLAGIPYEQYF.

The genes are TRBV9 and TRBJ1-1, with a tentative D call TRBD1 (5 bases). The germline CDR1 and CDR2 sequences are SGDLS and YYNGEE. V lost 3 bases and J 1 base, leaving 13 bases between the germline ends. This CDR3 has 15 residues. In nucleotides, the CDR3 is TGTGCCAGCAGCGCGGTTACAGGCCGGAACACTGAAGCTTTCTTT. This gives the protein CASSAVTGRNTEAFF.

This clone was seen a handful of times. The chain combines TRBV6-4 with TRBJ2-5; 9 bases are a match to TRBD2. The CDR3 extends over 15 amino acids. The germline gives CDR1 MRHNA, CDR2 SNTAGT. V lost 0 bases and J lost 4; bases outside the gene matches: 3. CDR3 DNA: TGTGCCAGCAGTGACTCGGCGGGGGGGCTAGAGACCCAGTACTTC. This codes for CASSDSAGGLETQYF.

This CDR3 is CASSSGGTYQETQYF. The CDR3 DNA follows: TGTGCCAGCAGCTCAGGGGGCACGTACCAAGAGACCCAGTACTTC. The J gene is TRBJ2-5, the V gene TRBV27, with TRBD1 matching over 8 bases. This CDR3 spans 15 amino acids. V dropped 6 bases and J dropped 0; count of bases not matched to a gene: 6. Per germline, CDR1 MNHEY and CDR2 SMNVEV (reference sequence).

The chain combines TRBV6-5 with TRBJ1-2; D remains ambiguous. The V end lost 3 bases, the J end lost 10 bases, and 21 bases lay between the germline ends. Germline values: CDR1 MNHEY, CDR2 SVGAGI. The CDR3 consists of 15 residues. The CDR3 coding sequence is TGTGCCAGCAGTTATAACCCTGGAGTTTATGGCGTCTACACCTTC. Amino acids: CASSYNPGVYGVYTF.

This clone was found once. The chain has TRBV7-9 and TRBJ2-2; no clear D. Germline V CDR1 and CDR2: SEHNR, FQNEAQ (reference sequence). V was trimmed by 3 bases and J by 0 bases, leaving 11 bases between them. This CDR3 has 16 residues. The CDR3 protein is CASSFLIHANTGELFF. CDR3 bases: TGTGCCAGCAGCTTCCTTATACACGCGAACACCGGGGAGCTGTTTTTT.

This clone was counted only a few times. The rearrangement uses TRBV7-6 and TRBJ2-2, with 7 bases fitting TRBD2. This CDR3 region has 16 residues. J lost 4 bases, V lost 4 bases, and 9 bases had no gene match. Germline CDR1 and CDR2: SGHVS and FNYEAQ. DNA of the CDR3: TGTGCCAGCAGCTACACCCTAGGGGAGGGCACCGGGGAGCTGTTTTTT. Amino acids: CASSYTLGEGTGELFF.

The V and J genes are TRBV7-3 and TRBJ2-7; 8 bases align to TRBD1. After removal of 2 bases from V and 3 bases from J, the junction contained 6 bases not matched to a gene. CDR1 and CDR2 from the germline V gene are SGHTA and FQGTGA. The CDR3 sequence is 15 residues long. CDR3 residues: CASSLSDRGHYEQYF. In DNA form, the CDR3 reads TGTGCCAGCAGCTTATCTGACAGGGGCCACTACGAGCAGTACTTC.